This T cell receptor beta chain was identified in a study of cytomegalovirus exposure and HLA in healthy donors. Points on this clone: Its antigen is not identified.

Findings and caveats of the study: A later analysis showed TCR association rates differing by HLA locus, peaking at DRB1 and lowest at HLA-C. Earlier analysis yielded a pattern in which most TCR beta V segments were productive about 90% or about 30% of the time.

Both 60 Vbeta primers and 13 Jbeta primers went into the PCR. The table came from immunoSEQ multiplex PCR; TCRdb's copy has only in-frame clones and leaves some out. The data contain some 180,000 clones, approximately 70% of them singletons. The CDR3 totals 12 residues. Trimming cost V 4 bases and J 2 bases, with 5 bases left between them. Germline V lookup: CDR1 SGHRS, CDR2 YFSETQ. The sequence came from a woman younger than 45 in good health and CMV-seronegative. The chain joins TRBV5-1 to TRBJ2-3; D unclear. Source material: PBMCs. Here the CDR3 DNA reads TGCGCCAGCAGCATACACACAGATACGCAGTATTTT. It is translated as CASSIHTDTQYF.